These T cell receptor beta chains were read from a single sample in a study of PD-L1 blockade in urothelial cancer. Generated by immunoSEQ multiplex PCR, the TCRdb table keeps only in-frame clones and is missing some. The repertoire has roughly 60,000 clones, approximately 80% of them found once; the top ten carry 4% to 5.5%. The specimen comprised PBMCs, sampled around atezolizumab (anti-PD-L1) treatment. Receptor source: an older man with urothelial cancer. Each CDR3 is given with its conserved first and last residue. The order of the fields is CDR3 length, clone size, V gene, J gene, D gene, CDR3 DNA, CDR3 protein. D genes are given only for firm matches. The size entry is marked missing in some rows and otherwise reads once, few, many or a size class.

length: 14; size: -; V: TRBV27; J: TRBJ2-7; D: TRBD1; DNA: TGTGCCAGCAGTCACGGGACAGGGGGCTACGAGCAGTACTTC; CDR3: CASSHGTGGYEQYF
length: 15; size: few; V: TRBV5-1; J: TRBJ2-2; D: -; DNA: TGCGCCAGCAGCACCCGGGACTCCAACACCGGGGAGCTGTTTTTT; CDR3: CASSTRDSNTGELFF
length: 15; size: -; V: TRBV5-1; J: TRBJ1-1; D: -; DNA: TGCGCCAGCAGCCCTAGCACCGGTGTGAACACTGAAGCTTTCTTT; CDR3: CASSPSTGVNTEAFF
length: 13; size: -; V: TRBV6-5; J: TRBJ1-5; D: TRBD1; DNA: TGTGCCAGCAGCTCGGGACAGGATCAGCCCCAGCATTTT; CDR3: CASSSGQDQPQHF
length: 17; size: -; V: TRBV5-1; J: TRBJ2-5; D: TRBD2; DNA: TGCGCCAGCAGCGCGGGTATTGGGATTAGCGGGAGTGAGACCCAGTACTTC; CDR3: CASSAGIGISGSETQYF
length: 14; size: -; V: TRBV6-1; J: TRBJ2-7; D: TRBD1; DNA: TGTGCCAGTAACCGGGACAGGGGCCCCTACGAGCAGTACTTC; CDR3: CASNRDRGPYEQYF
length: 14; size: -; V: TRBV7-2; J: TRBJ2-7; D: -; DNA: TGTGCCAGCAGCTTAGCCGGGAAAACCTACGAGCAGTACTTC; CDR3: CASSLAGKTYEQYF
length: 15; size: -; V: TRBV5-1; J: TRBJ1-1; D: TRBD1; DNA: TGCGCCAGCAGCTTCTCAAGACAGGGACGGACTGAAGCTTTCTTT; CDR3: CASSFSRQGRTEAFF
length: 14; size: few; V: TRBV28; J: TRBJ1-1; D: -; DNA: TGTGCCAGCAGTTTACAGGGAGGTGCGACTGAAGCTTTCTTT; CDR3: CASSLQGGATEAFF
length: 17; size: few; V: TRBV7-9; J: TRBJ2-4; D: TRBD1; DNA: TGTGCCAGCAGCTTAAGTCTGTCGAGGGACAGAAAAAACATTCAGTACTTC; CDR3: CASSLSLSRDRKNIQYF
length: 15; size: -; V: TRBV7-3; J: TRBJ2-3; D: -; DNA: TGTGCCAGCAGCTCCGACGGGAGAAGAGCAGATACGCAGTATTTT; CDR3: CASSSDGRRADTQYF
length: 16; size: few; V: TRBV11-2; J: TRBJ2-7; D: -; DNA: TGTGCCAGCAGCTTAGATTGGGTCGGGAGCGGGTACGAGCAGTACTTC; CDR3: CASSLDWVGSGYEQYF
length: 20; size: -; V: TRBV10-3; J: TRBJ2-2; D: TRBD2; DNA: TGTGCCATCAGTGAGTCGATGTGGGCGGGACTAGCGGGACGGACCGGGGAGCTGTTTTTT; CDR3: CAISESMWAGLAGRTGELFF
length: 15; size: -; V: TRBV27; J: TRBJ2-7; D: -; DNA: TGTGCCAGCAGTATATACGGCAGGGAGGACCACGAGCAGTACTTC; CDR3: CASSIYGREDHEQYF
length: 13; size: -; V: TRBV6-1; J: TRBJ2-1; D: TRBD2; DNA: TGTGCCAGCAGTGAAGAGGTAGCGGGAGGGAAGTTCTTC; CDR3: CASSEEVAGGKFF
length: 15; size: -; V: TRBV9; J: TRBJ1-2; D: -; DNA: TGTGCCAGCAGCGTAGCTACACAGGGCCTAGGTGGCTACACCTTC; CDR3: CASSVATQGLGGYTF
length: 14; size: -; V: TRBV6-1; J: TRBJ1-5; D: TRBD1; DNA: TGTGCCAGCAGTGCCACAGGGGGTGAGCAGCCCCAGCATTTT; CDR3: CASSATGGEQPQHF
length: 17; size: -; V: TRBV15; J: TRBJ2-3; D: -; DNA: TGTGCCACCAGCAGAGTCTCGGGGACAACACGCACAGATACGCAGTATTTT; CDR3: CATSRVSGTTRTDTQYF
length: 15; size: -; V: TRBV2; J: TRBJ2-1; D: TRBD2; DNA: TGTGCCAGCAGGGTAGCGGGAGGGGTCTACAATGAGCAGTTCTTC; CDR3: CASRVAGGVYNEQFF
length: 14; size: once; V: TRBV27; J: TRBJ2-2; D: -; DNA: TGTGCCAGCAGTTTTGGCCAGTACACCGGGGAGCTGTTTTTT; CDR3: CASSFGQYTGELFF
length: 13; size: -; V: TRBV25-1; J: TRBJ2-7; D: TRBD2; DNA: TGTGCCAGCAGTGGGGGGGGAACCTACGAGCAGTACTTC; CDR3: CASSGGGTYEQYF
length: 15; size: -; V: TRBV18; J: TRBJ1-5; D: TRBD1; DNA: TGTGCCAGCTCACAAGCGGGACAGGGCAATCAGCCCCAGCATTTT; CDR3: CASSQAGQGNQPQHF
length: 14; size: -; V: TRBV7-9; J: TRBJ2-1; D: TRBD2; DNA: TGTGCCAGCAGCTTCGGGCTAGCGGGAGCTGAGCAGTTCTTC; CDR3: CASSFGLAGAEQFF
length: 13; size: -; V: TRBV5-8; J: TRBJ2-7; D: TRBD2; DNA: TGTGCCAGCAGCTCCGCGGGAGGGGGCGAGCAGTACTTC; CDR3: CASSSAGGGEQYF
length: 15; size: -; V: TRBV5-8; J: TRBJ1-3; D: TRBD1; DNA: TGTGCCAGCAGCTCACAGGGGGCGTACGGAAACACCATATATTTT; CDR3: CASSSQGAYGNTIYF
length: 15; size: -; V: TRBV11-3; J: TRBJ2-2; D: TRBD1; DNA: TGTGCCAGCAGCCGTCGGGACAGGGACACCGGGGAGCTGTTTTTT; CDR3: CASSRRDRDTGELFF
length: 17; size: -; V: TRBV27; J: TRBJ2-6; D: -; DNA: TGTGCCAGCAGTTTATTAACCGACTTCTCTGGGGCCAACGTCCTGACTTTC; CDR3: CASSLLTDFSGANVLTF
length: 14; size: once; V: TRBV29-1; J: TRBJ2-3; D: -; DNA: TGCAGCGTTGCGACAGTTTCTAGCACAGATACGCAGTATTTT; CDR3: CSVATVSSTDTQYF
length: 16; size: -; V: TRBV28; J: TRBJ2-1; D: -; DNA: TGTGCCAGCAGCCCTTGGGGGGGGGACAGGTACAATGAGCAGTTCTTC; CDR3: CASSPWGGDRYNEQFF
length: 14; size: once; V: TRBV5-6; J: TRBJ1-3; D: TRBD1; DNA: TGTGCCAGCAGAGAGACAGGGACTGGAAACACCATATATTTT; CDR3: CASRETGTGNTIYF
length: 12; size: -; V: TRBV30; J: TRBJ1-4; D: -; DNA: TGTGCCTGGAAAGGGGCATATGAAAAACTGTTTTTT; CDR3: CAWKGAYEKLFF
length: 14; size: once; V: TRBV6-5; J: TRBJ1-2; D: -; DNA: TGTGCCAGCAGGGTACCTGATCCGCGGCGAGGCTACACCTTC; CDR3: CASRVPDPRRGYTF
length: 16; size: -; V: TRBV4-2; J: TRBJ2-1; D: TRBD2; DNA: TGTGCCAGCAGCCAAGTAAGCGGGAGGTCCTACAATGAGCAGTTCTTC; CDR3: CASSQVSGRSYNEQFF
length: 15; size: few; V: TRBV5-1; J: TRBJ2-3; D: TRBD1; DNA: TGCGCCAGCAAAATACAGGGGGCGACCACAGATACGCAGTATTTT; CDR3: CASKIQGATTDTQYF
length: 18; size: -; V: TRBV19; J: TRBJ2-2; D: TRBD2; DNA: TGTGCCAGTAGTAGGGGGGGACTAGCGGAGAGAGGTGGCGGGGAGCTGTTTTTT; CDR3: CASSRGGLAERGGGELFF
length: 12; size: -; V: TRBV30; J: TRBJ1-1; D: -; DNA: TGTGCCTGGAGGCAGGGTTCGACTGAAGCTTTCTTT; CDR3: CAWRQGSTEAFF
length: 14; size: -; V: TRBV19; J: TRBJ2-5; D: TRBD1; DNA: TGTGCCAGTAGTGCTTCCACAGGGGTAGAGACCCAGTACTTC; CDR3: CASSASTGVETQYF
length: 16; size: few; V: TRBV7-9; J: TRBJ2-6; D: -; DNA: TGTGCCCCCGGGGGACAGATCCTCTCTGGGGCCAACGTCCTGACTTTC; CDR3: CAPGGQILSGANVLTF
length: 15; size: -; V: TRBV19; J: TRBJ1-5; D: -; DNA: TGTGCTACCAAGGAACGGGGTGGGGGCAATCAGCCCCAGCATTTT; CDR3: CATKERGGGNQPQHF
length: 15; size: -; V: TRBV7-9; J: TRBJ1-2; D: -; DNA: TGTGCCAGCAGACCTAACAGGGTCGAGACCTATGGCTACACCTTC; CDR3: CASRPNRVETYGYTF
length: 14; size: -; V: TRBV6-5; J: TRBJ1-4; D: -; DNA: TGTGCCAGCAGACCCGGGGCAACTAATGAAAAACTGTTTTTT; CDR3: CASRPGATNEKLFF
length: 14; size: -; V: TRBV7-9; J: TRBJ1-2; D: TRBD1; DNA: TGTGCCAGCAGTCGTGGACAGGGCCTCTATGGCTACACCTTC; CDR3: CASSRGQGLYGYTF
length: 16; size: -; V: TRBV15; J: TRBJ2-1; D: -; DNA: TGTGCCACCAGCATTTACCCAAGCGGAAACTACAATGAGCAGTTCTTC; CDR3: CATSIYPSGNYNEQFF
length: 15; size: -; V: TRBV27; J: TRBJ2-3; D: -; DNA: TGTGCCAGCTCTGGCGGGGTTGGGGTGACAGATACGCAGTATTTT; CDR3: CASSGGVGVTDTQYF
length: 15; size: -; V: TRBV27; J: TRBJ1-4; D: -; DNA: TGTGCCAGCAGTTTAAGTTACACAACTAATGAAAAACTGTTTTTT; CDR3: CASSLSYTTNEKLFF
length: 14; size: -; V: TRBV18; J: TRBJ2-7; D: -; DNA: TGTGCCAGCTCACCGGGACGGGGGACCTACGAGCAGTACTTC; CDR3: CASSPGRGTYEQYF
length: 15; size: -; V: TRBV19; J: TRBJ2-2; D: -; DNA: TGTGCCAGTAGTCGGTCTAGTTCGCACGCCGGGGAGCTGTTTTTT; CDR3: CASSRSSSHAGELFF
length: 16; size: -; V: TRBV18; J: TRBJ2-1; D: TRBD1; DNA: TGTGCCAGCTCACCCCGACAGGGTACAAACTACAATGAGCAGTTCTTC; CDR3: CASSPRQGTNYNEQFF
length: 16; size: -; V: TRBV6-1; J: TRBJ2-2; D: -; DNA: TGTGCCAGCAGTGTAGTTCCAGGGGTGAGCACCGGGGAGCTGTTTTTT; CDR3: CASSVVPGVSTGELFF
length: 16; size: few; V: TRBV4-2; J: TRBJ1-5; D: -; DNA: TGTGCCAGCAGCCAAGATAGCGGAGGGGGCAATCAGCCCCAGCATTTT; CDR3: CASSQDSGGGNQPQHF
length: 15; size: few; V: TRBV9; J: TRBJ1-4; D: TRBD1; DNA: TGTGCCAGCAGCGTCGGGACAGGGATTAATGAAAAACTGTTTTTT; CDR3: CASSVGTGINEKLFF
length: 15; size: -; V: TRBV4-2; J: TRBJ2-5; D: TRBD2; DNA: TGTGCCAGCAGTCCTACTAGCGGGAGGTTAGCGACCCAGTACTTC; CDR3: CASSPTSGRLATQYF
length: 15; size: -; V: TRBV28; J: TRBJ1-5; D: -; DNA: TGTGCCAGCAGTTTGGGAGGGAGTAGCAATCAGCCCCAGCATTTT; CDR3: CASSLGGSSNQPQHF
length: 13; size: -; V: TRBV10-2; J: TRBJ1-4; D: -; DNA: TGCGCCAGCAGTGACGGGGCTAATGAAAAACTGTTTTTT; CDR3: CASSDGANEKLFF
length: 15; size: -; V: TRBV29-1; J: TRBJ2-1; D: TRBD2; DNA: TGCAGCGTTGCCTCGCCCCCAGGGCTAGCGGGGGAGCAGTTCTTC; CDR3: CSVASPPGLAGEQFF
length: 15; size: -; V: TRBV5-1; J: TRBJ2-1; D: TRBD2; DNA: TGCGCCAGCAGCTACGTAGCGGGAGTCTCGAATGAGCAGTTCTTC; CDR3: CASSYVAGVSNEQFF
length: 15; size: -; V: TRBV2; J: TRBJ2-1; D: TRBD2; DNA: TGTGCCAGCAGCGACCCTAGCGGGAGGGCCGGGGAGCAGTTCTTC; CDR3: CASSDPSGRAGEQFF
length: 13; size: -; V: TRBV18; J: TRBJ1-1; D: -; DNA: TGTGCCAGCTCACCAACGGGGGAGGCTGAAGCTTTCTTT; CDR3: CASSPTGEAEAFF
length: 12; size: -; V: TRBV7-3; J: TRBJ2-3; D: TRBD2; DNA: TGTGCCAGCAGGGGGCGGGGGGATACGCAGTATTTT; CDR3: CASRGRGDTQYF
length: 15; size: -; V: TRBV6-5; J: TRBJ2-7; D: TRBD2; DNA: TGTGCCAGCAGTTTGGGACTAGCGCCCCTTGTAGAGCAGTACTTC; CDR3: CASSLGLAPLVEQYF